A selection of T cell receptor beta chains follows, all from one sample in a study of blood T cell repertoires in COVID-19. This table comes from immunoSEQ multiplex PCR, and its TCRdb copy is limited to in-frame clones, with some not included. The profile shows fewer than 100,000 clones, 80% to 90% of them singletons. The sample was peripheral blood. Source of these receptors: a human donor in a cohort sampled during active COVID-19. CDR3s include the opening cysteine and the closing phenylalanine or tryptophan. Fields, in order: J gene, D gene, V gene, clone size, CDR3 protein, CDR3 DNA. D genes are given only for firm matches. For some rows the clone size is stated as once, few or many, or as a class when expanded; others skip it.

j_call: TRBJ2-2; d_call: TRBD1; v_call: TRBV6-2/TRBV6-3; clone_size: once; cdr3_aa: CASSYATGTGELFF; cdr3_nt: TGTGCCAGCAGTTACGCGACAGGGACCGGGGAGCTGTTTTTT
j_call: TRBJ1-2; d_call: TRBD1; v_call: TRBV10-1; clone_size: .; cdr3_aa: CASSADRLYGYTF; cdr3_nt: TGCGCCAGCAGCGCGGACAGGCTCTATGGCTACACCTTC
j_call: TRBJ2-1; d_call: TRBD2; v_call: TRBV19; clone_size: .; cdr3_aa: CASSPSGGPHNEQFF; cdr3_nt: TGTGCCAGTAGCCCTAGCGGGGGGCCTCACAATGAGCAGTTCTTC
j_call: TRBJ2-7; d_call: .; v_call: TRBV21-1; clone_size: .; cdr3_aa: CASSKGQGSYEQYF; cdr3_nt: TGTGCCAGCAGCAAGGGACAGGGTTCCTACGAGCAGTACTTC
j_call: TRBJ1-2; d_call: TRBD1; v_call: TRBV7-9; clone_size: .; cdr3_aa: CASSLVEGATGYTF; cdr3_nt: TGTGCCAGCAGCTTAGTAGAGGGGGCTACCGGCTACACCTTC
j_call: TRBJ2-7; d_call: TRBD1; v_call: TRBV2; clone_size: few; cdr3_aa: CASSRQGTGYEQYF; cdr3_nt: TGTGCCAGCAGTCGACAGGGGACTGGCTACGAGCAGTACTTC
j_call: TRBJ1-1; d_call: .; v_call: TRBV3-1/TRBV3-2; clone_size: .; cdr3_aa: CASSQVQGFTEAFF; cdr3_nt: TGTGCCAGCAGCCAAGTACAGGGTTTCACTGAAGCTTTCTTT
j_call: TRBJ2-5; d_call: .; v_call: TRBV19; clone_size: once; cdr3_aa: CASSIGGQRETQYF; cdr3_nt: TGTGCCAGTAGTATAGGAGGACAGAGGGAGACCCAGTACTTC
j_call: TRBJ1-1; d_call: .; v_call: TRBV2; clone_size: .; cdr3_aa: CASSEESVGRGGTEAFF; cdr3_nt: TGTGCCAGCAGTGAAGAGTCTGTGGGGAGAGGGGGCACTGAAGCTTTCTTT
j_call: TRBJ2-7; d_call: TRBD1; v_call: TRBV7-2; clone_size: .; cdr3_aa: CASSYTGTVYEQYF; cdr3_nt: TGTGCCAGCAGCTACACCGGGACAGTTTACGAGCAGTACTTC
j_call: TRBJ2-7; d_call: .; v_call: TRBV5-5; clone_size: .; cdr3_aa: CASSRLSATPYEQYF; cdr3_nt: TGTGCCAGCAGCCGATTATCTGCGACACCTTACGAGCAGTACTTC
j_call: TRBJ1-4; d_call: .; v_call: TRBV28; clone_size: once; cdr3_aa: CASSSDITTNEKLFF; cdr3_nt: TGTGCCAGCAGTTCGGACATTACAACTAATGAAAAACTGTTTTTT
j_call: TRBJ1-2; d_call: TRBD1; v_call: TRBV13; clone_size: .; cdr3_aa: CASSLLFPKLRDSVFYGYTF; cdr3_nt: TGTGCCAGCAGCTTATTGTTTCCGAAACTCAGGGACAGCGTATTCTATGGCTACACCTTC
j_call: TRBJ2-1; d_call: .; v_call: TRBV7-3; clone_size: few; cdr3_aa: CASSADGNEQFF; cdr3_nt: TGTGCCAGCAGCGCGGATGGGAATGAGCAGTTCTTC
j_call: TRBJ2-2; d_call: TRBD1; v_call: TRBV10-1; clone_size: once; cdr3_aa: CASSAFPGTGERTGELFF; cdr3_nt: TGCGCCAGCAGTGCATTCCCCGGGACAGGGGAACGCACCGGGGAGCTGTTTTTT
j_call: TRBJ1-1; d_call: .; v_call: TRBV2; clone_size: .; cdr3_aa: CASSELGPGGTEAFF; cdr3_nt: TGTGCCAGCAGTGAGTTGGGGCCCGGTGGCACTGAAGCTTTCTTT
j_call: TRBJ1-1; d_call: TRBD1; v_call: TRBV7-9; clone_size: .; cdr3_aa: CASSLAQVTGVDTEAFF; cdr3_nt: TGTGCCAGCAGCTTAGCGCAGGTTACAGGGGTAGACACTGAAGCTTTCTTT
j_call: TRBJ1-4; d_call: .; v_call: TRBV7-9; clone_size: .; cdr3_aa: CASSLATNEKLFF; cdr3_nt: TGTGCCAGCAGTCTTGCAACTAATGAAAAACTGTTTTTT
j_call: TRBJ2-3; d_call: .; v_call: TRBV19; clone_size: .; cdr3_aa: CASSPYSLQGTDTQYF; cdr3_nt: TGTGCCAGTAGTCCCTACTCTTTACAGGGCACAGATACGCAGTATTTT
j_call: TRBJ2-7; d_call: TRBD1; v_call: TRBV10-2; clone_size: few; cdr3_aa: CASGLATGGYEQYF; cdr3_nt: TGCGCCAGCGGTTTGGCGACAGGGGGCTACGAGCAGTACTTC
j_call: TRBJ2-3; d_call: .; v_call: TRBV10-1; clone_size: .; cdr3_aa: CASSDGLRGTDTQYF; cdr3_nt: TGCGCCAGCAGTGATGGGCTGAGGGGGACAGATACGCAGTATTTT
j_call: TRBJ1-4; d_call: .; v_call: TRBV9; clone_size: .; cdr3_aa: CASSVGASGIATNEKLFF; cdr3_nt: TGTGCCAGCAGCGTAGGCGCTTCGGGAATTGCAACTAATGAAAAACTGTTTTTT
j_call: TRBJ1-2; d_call: TRBD1; v_call: TRBV4-1; clone_size: few; cdr3_aa: CASSQDLDRNYGYTF; cdr3_nt: TGCGCCAGCAGCCAAGATCTGGACAGGAACTATGGCTACACCTTC
j_call: TRBJ1-6; d_call: .; v_call: TRBV19; clone_size: .; cdr3_aa: CASIGESSYNSPLHF; cdr3_nt: TGTGCCAGTATCGGAGAAAGCTCCTATAATTCACCCCTCCACTTT
j_call: TRBJ1-6; d_call: TRBD1; v_call: TRBV3-1/TRBV3-2; clone_size: .; cdr3_aa: CASSQGTGGWPHF; cdr3_nt: TGTGCCAGCAGCCAAGGCACAGGGGGTTGGCCCCACTTT
j_call: TRBJ1-1; d_call: .; v_call: TRBV6-4; clone_size: .; cdr3_aa: CASRQGLSTEAFF; cdr3_nt: TGTGCCAGCAGACAGGGTCTGTCCACTGAAGCTTTCTTT
j_call: TRBJ1-2; d_call: TRBD1; v_call: TRBV7-6; clone_size: .; cdr3_aa: CASSPGTGEFYGYTF; cdr3_nt: TGTGCCAGCAGTCCAGGGACAGGGGAATTCTATGGCTACACCTTC
j_call: TRBJ2-1; d_call: .; v_call: TRBV7-2; clone_size: .; cdr3_aa: CASSFPGGNEQFF; cdr3_nt: TGTGCCAGCAGCTTCCCCGGAGGGAATGAGCAGTTCTTC
j_call: TRBJ1-5; d_call: .; v_call: TRBV28; clone_size: .; cdr3_aa: CASKQGLGQPQHF; cdr3_nt: TGTGCCAGCAAGCAGGGGTTAGGTCAGCCCCAGCATTTT
j_call: TRBJ1-2; d_call: .; v_call: TRBV5-1; clone_size: .; cdr3_aa: CASSLAETVNYGYTF; cdr3_nt: TGCGCCAGCAGCTTGGCCGAGACAGTTAACTATGGCTACACCTTC
j_call: TRBJ1-1; d_call: TRBD1; v_call: TRBV4-3; clone_size: .; cdr3_aa: CASSQDRGSYSEAFF; cdr3_nt: TGCGCCAGCAGCCAAGACAGGGGGTCTTATAGTGAAGCTTTCTTT
j_call: TRBJ1-5; d_call: .; v_call: TRBV2; clone_size: .; cdr3_aa: CASTELHDSNQPQHF; cdr3_nt: TGTGCCAGCACCGAACTGCACGATAGCAATCAGCCCCAGCATTTT
j_call: TRBJ2-7; d_call: TRBD2; v_call: TRBV4-1; clone_size: .; cdr3_aa: CASSQSRPSGRGLYEQYF; cdr3_nt: TGCGCCAGCAGCCAGTCAAGACCTAGCGGGAGGGGCTTATACGAGCAGTACTTC
j_call: TRBJ1-6; d_call: TRBD1; v_call: TRBV27; clone_size: .; cdr3_aa: CASSKGAGAPGGPLHF; cdr3_nt: TGTGCCAGCAGCAAGGGGGCAGGGGCTCCCGGGGGACCCCTCCACTTT
j_call: TRBJ2-3; d_call: TRBD2; v_call: TRBV29-1; clone_size: .; cdr3_aa: CSVEAAWTSVLSDTQYF; cdr3_nt: TGCAGCGTTGAGGCCGCATGGACTAGCGTGTTGTCAGATACGCAGTATTTT
j_call: TRBJ2-3; d_call: TRBD1; v_call: TRBV7-9; clone_size: .; cdr3_aa: CASSSTGTVALKQYF; cdr3_nt: TGTGCCAGCAGCTCAACCGGGACAGTGGCTCTAAAACAGTATTTT
j_call: TRBJ2-1; d_call: .; v_call: TRBV6-6; clone_size: .; cdr3_aa: CARSRGAFDEQFF; cdr3_nt: TGTGCCAGATCCCGGGGTGCGTTCGATGAGCAGTTCTTC
j_call: TRBJ1-4; d_call: .; v_call: TRBV7-9; clone_size: .; cdr3_aa: CASSLAEGFEKLFF; cdr3_nt: TGTGCCAGCAGCTTAGCAGAGGGTTTCGAAAAACTGTTTTTT
j_call: TRBJ1-4; d_call: .; v_call: TRBV6-6; clone_size: .; cdr3_aa: CASSYGGGREKLFF; cdr3_nt: TGTGCCAGCAGTTACGGGGGAGGTCGGGAAAAACTGTTTTTT
j_call: TRBJ2-5; d_call: .; v_call: TRBV7-9; clone_size: .; cdr3_aa: CASQVGGQETQYF; cdr3_nt: TGTGCCAGCCAAGTAGGGGGACAAGAGACCCAGTACTTC